This T cell receptor (beta chain) was captured in a study of blood T cells in healthy people across ages. PCR was performed a second time for about 6 to 12 cycles using a sample-barcoded 5' primer and a J-beta primer mix. TCRdb re-analysed the 5' RACE reads in MiXCR, keeping a single row per CDR3 protein. Of some 1 million distinct CDR3 sequences detected, 35% to 55% appear once; the ten largest clones hold approximately 17%. The CDR3 is 14 amino acids. Germline CDR1 is DFQATT and CDR2 is SNEGSKA (reference sequence). The V gene lost 2 bases and the J gene lost 4 bases, with 13 bases spanning the gap.

The sequenced sample consisted of blood. This rearrangement joins TRBV20-1 to TRBJ2-3, with a tentative D call TRBD1 (5 bases). This clonotype was sampled from an older woman in good health. This CDR3 is CSARTGQSPDTQYF. The CDR3 region has the DNA TGCAGTGCTAGAACAGGACAATCCCCAGATACGCAGTATTTT.